This passage covers 25 T cell receptor beta chains from one sample sequenced in a study of spatial heterogeneity in lung cancer. One entry per CDR3 protein, called by TCRdb with MiXCR from the 5' RACE reads. The sample records about 60,000 distinct CDR3 sequences, 8.4% being singletons. Described time point: sample taken at primary tumor resection. Unsorted whole RNA samples from tumor, nontumor lung or frozen PBMC were sequenced. The sample in question was PBMCs, obtained at surgery. These receptors were collected from a female donor with early-stage non-small cell lung cancer.

The V gene is TRBV11-2, the J gene TRBJ1-4; D unresolved. The CDR3 runs to 17 residues. Germline-derived CDR1 and CDR2 are SGHAT and FQNNGV. V was shortened by 7 bases and J by 6 bases, with 24 bases between the two germline ends. The CDR3 DNA follows: TGTGCCAGCACCATAAATCACAACAGAGCCCCGTATGAAAAACTGTTTTTT. Its translation is CASTINHNRAPYEKLFF.

V usage is TRBV5-1 and J usage is TRBJ2-5; the match to TRBD1 covers 9 bases. This CDR3 comprises 15 residues. Unmatched junction bases numbered 1, after V lost 0 bases and J lost 1 base. CDR1 is SGHRS and CDR2 is YFSETQ in the germline V gene. The CDR3, as DNA: TGCGCCAGCAGCTTGGGGACAGGGGCCCAAGAGACCCAGTACTTC. Translated: CASSLGTGAQETQYF.

This rearrangement joins TRBV3-1 to TRBJ2-5, with D perhaps assigned TRBD1 or TRBD2 (5 bases each). The ends were cut back, 0 bases at V and 3 bases at J, with 14 bases in the middle. Germline CDR1 reads LGHDT; CDR2 reads YNNKEL (reference sequence). The CDR3 is made up of 16 amino acids. DNA for the CDR3: TGTGCCAGCAGCCAAGACGGGGCTAGCTACGAAGAGACCCAGTACTTC. Translating gives CASSQDGASYEETQYF.

The J gene is TRBJ2-4, the V gene TRBV11-1; 8 positions match TRBD2. This CDR3 has 15 residues. V trimming: 4 bases; J trimming: 7 bases; junction bases outside the gene matches: 9. CDR1 is SGHAT and CDR2 is FQDESV in the germline V gene (reference sequence). The CDR3: CASSWQSGSPNIQYF. DNA for the CDR3: TGTGCCAGCAGCTGGCAGAGCGGGAGCCCCAACATTCAGTACTTC.

At least ten counts were recorded for this clonotype. This chain links TRBV27 with TRBJ2-3; unclear D gene. Germline V gene data show CDR1 as MNHEY and CDR2 as SMNVEV (reference sequence). V was clipped by 8 bases and J by 0 bases, with 12 bases between them. This CDR3 is 14 amino acids long. CDR3 protein: CASSRAPSTDTQYF. CDR3 sequence (DNA): TGTGCCAGCTCCCGGGCTCCTAGCACAGATACGCAGTATTTT.

This chain joins TRBV6-2 or TRBV6-3 and TRBJ2-7; tentative D call: TRBD1 (6 bases). Between the trimmed V and J ends, which lost 8 bases and 1 base, there was a span of 12 bases. The V gene's germline CDR1 is MNHEY and CDR2 SVGEGT. There are 13 residues in the CDR3. CDR3 region: CASRRDTSYEQYF. In DNA, the CDR3 is TGTGCCAGCCGACGGGACACTTCCTACGAGCAGTACTTC.

This chain links TRBV13 with TRBJ2-7; no definite D call. Trimming shortened V by 3 bases and J by 0 bases, and 6 bases separated the two germline ends. Germline CDR1 and CDR2: PRHDT and FYEKMQ (reference sequence). This CDR3 spans 13 amino acids. The CDR3 sequence is CASSFVSSYEQYV. In DNA, the CDR3 is TGTGCCAGCAGCTTCGTTAGCTCCTACGAGCAGTACGTC.

This clonotype was seen a handful of times. The chain recombines TRBV10-3 with TRBJ2-1; a possible D gene is TRBD1 (6 bases). CDR1 is ENHRY, CDR2 SYGVKD, per germline. V was shortened by 4 bases and J by 8 bases, with 12 bases between the two germline ends. CDR3 length: 13 amino acids. The CDR3 region is CAISVTAGDEQFF. CDR3 DNA sequence: TGTGCCATCAGTGTAACGGCAGGGGATGAGCAGTTCTTC.

This clonotype has only a few counts. As DNA, the CDR3 is TGCGCCAGCAGCTTGACGGGACTAGCGGGAGGCGTAACCGGGGAGCTGTTTTTT. This sequence encodes CASSLTGLAGGVTGELFF. The rearrangement links TRBV5-1 to TRBJ2-2; 15 nucleotides line up with TRBD2. The CDR3 is 18 residues long. The trim removed 1 base at V and 5 bases at J, leaving 6 bases unmatched. Germline V lookup: CDR1 SGHRS, CDR2 YFSETQ.

V usage is TRBV28 and J usage is TRBJ1-6; D is undetermined. Germline V lookup: CDR1 MDHEN, CDR2 SYDVKM. The V end lost 2 bases, the J end lost 6 bases, and 17 bases lay between the germline ends. The CDR3 length is 17 residues. The CDR3 DNA reads as TGTGCCAGCAGTTTAAATACAGCCCGAAAAGTTAATTCACCCCTCCACTTT. Its translation: CASSLNTARKVNSPLHF.

The sample holds many counts of this clonotype. The chain has TRBV12-3 or TRBV12-4 and TRBJ2-2, with D possibly TRBD1 on 5 matching bases. Between the trimmed V and J ends, which lost 8 bases and 5 bases, there was a span of 9 bases. The CDR3 is 12 residues long. CDR3 sequence reads: CASGPGTGELFF. In nucleotides, the CDR3 is TGTGCCAGCGGCCCAGGGACCGGGGAGCTGTTTTTT.

This clonotype was counted ten times or more. The V and J genes are TRBV11-2 and TRBJ1-4; D remains unclear. The CDR3 loop spans 14 amino acids. The germline gives CDR1 SGHAT, CDR2 FQNNGV. Trimming pared 5 bases from V and 8 bases from J, leaving 15 bases between. CDR3 in amino acids: CASSLQPRTEKLFF. The CDR3 DNA follows: TGTGCCAGCAGCCTACAGCCGAGGACCGAAAAACTGTTTTTT. Variable domain in full (rest from reference TRBV11-2 and TRBJ1-4): EAGVAQSPRYKIIEKRQSVAFWCNPISGHATLYWYQQILGQGPKLLIQFQNNGVVDDSQLPKDRFSAERLKGVDSTLKIQPAKLEDSAVYLCASSLQPRTEKLFFGSGTQLSVL.

This chain links TRBV12-3 or TRBV12-4 with TRBJ1-6; the D is unclear. V was trimmed by 4 bases and J by 6 bases, leaving 7 bases between them. The CDR3 length is 13 residues. CDR3 sequence reads: CASSSESNSPLHF. CDR3 bases: TGTGCCAGCAGTTCCGAGTCTAATTCACCCCTCCACTTT.

V and J are TRBV20-1 and TRBJ1-5, with TRBD1 matching over 8 bases. J was trimmed by 9 bases and V by 0 bases; bases with no gene match: 7. This CDR3 is built from 14 residues. Per germline, CDR1 DFQATT and CDR2 SNEGSKA (reference sequence). The CDR3 spells CSAREDRGQPPQHF. CDR3 DNA: TGCAGTGCTAGAGAAGACAGGGGCCAACCGCCCCAGCATTTT.

The CDR3 nucleotides are TGTGCCAGCAGCTTACAGGGGGTCGGTGAAAAACTGTTTTTT. It specifies CASSLQGVGEKLFF. This chain links TRBV2 with TRBJ1-4, with 8 bases that match TRBD1. The CDR3 is made up of 14 amino acids. V lost 6 bases, J lost 7 bases, and 7 bases stayed unmatched. Germline values: CDR1 SNHLY, CDR2 FYNNEI.

The chain employs TRBV5-1 and TRBJ1-2; TRBD1 might be the D (5 bases). The ends were cut back, 0 bases at V and 6 bases at J, with 12 bases in the middle. The CDR3 is 14 residues long. CDR1 is SGHRS, CDR2 YFSETQ, per germline. CDR3 in DNA: TGCGCCAGCAGCTTGGCCGGGGCGCCGGATGGCTACACCTTC. It codes for CASSLAGAPDGYTF.

The chain's CDR3 is CASSPELMGNEQFF. In DNA form, the CDR3 reads TGTGCCAGCTCACCAGAACTGATGGGGAATGAGCAGTTCTTC. V usage is TRBV18 and J usage is TRBJ2-1, with no clear D. The V and J ends lost 2 bases and 7 bases respectively, with 12 bases between them. Germline V gene lookup returns CDR1 KGHSH and CDR2 LQKENI. This CDR3 spans 14 amino acids.

About this clonotype itself: This may be a read error: a much more frequent sequence differs by one nucleotide. V usage is TRBV28 and J usage is TRBJ1-2; no reliable D call. Germline CDR1 and CDR2: MDHEN and SYDVKM. V dropped 10 bases and J dropped 1 base, with 13 bases sitting between them. The CDR3 is made up of 13 amino acids. The CDR3 spells CANDSGINYGYTF. The CDR3 nucleotides read TGTGCCAACGATTCGGGGATTAACTATGGCTACACCTTC.

The V gene is TRBV28, the J gene TRBJ1-4; TRBD1 is a possible D gene (6 bases). CDR3 length: 13 residues. Germline-derived CDR1 and CDR2 are MDHEN and SYDVKM. Deletions cut 6 bases from V and 11 bases from J, with 16 bases between. CDR3 in amino acids: CASSQQGLWKLFF. Written as DNA, the CDR3 is TGTGCCAGCAGCCAACAGGGATTGTGGAAACTGTTTTTT.

Comment on this clonotype: A much larger clone differs by one base, so this may be a read error. This chain uses TRBV3-1 with TRBJ1-3, with D tentatively TRBD1 (5 bases). The CDR3 runs to 13 residues. The V end lost 11 bases, the J end lost 0 bases, and 11 bases lay between the germline ends. Germline V gives CDR1 LGHDT, CDR2 YNNKEL (reference sequence). CDR3 bases: TGTGCCTGTCTACAGGACTCTGGAAACACCATATATTTT. Its protein is CACLQDSGNTIYF.

The chain is built from TRBV5-1 and TRBJ2-1; possibly TRBD1 for D (5 bases). Germline V gene sequence: CDR1 SGHRS, CDR2 YFSETQ. Trimming removed 0 bases from V and 8 bases from J, with 15 bases in between. This CDR3 spans 15 amino acids. The chain's CDR3 is CASSLVQGSVDEQFF. The CDR3 region has the DNA TGCGCCAGCAGCTTGGTTCAGGGTTCCGTGGATGAGCAGTTCTTC. The complete variable domain, with remaining parts taken from reference TRBV5-1 and TRBJ2-1, reads KAGVTQTPRYLIKTRGQQVTLSCSPISGHRSVSWYQQTPGQGLQFLFEYFSETQRNKGNFPGRFSGRQFSNSRSEMNVSTLELGDSALYLCASSLVQGSVDEQFFGPGTRLTVL.

The chain employs TRBV21-1 and TRBJ2-6; TRBD2, the table's D call, lacks a check against the DNA. TRBV21-1 is a pseudogene segment. The CDR3 is 17 residues long. The DNA of the CDR3 is TGTGCCAGCAGCAAAGTCTCGCGGGGCACTGGGGCCAACGTCCTGACTTTC. It is translated as CASSKVSRGTGANVLTF.

V gene TRBV7-9 combines with J gene TRBJ2-7, with D hard to call. The germline gives CDR1 SEHNR, CDR2 FQNEAQ (reference sequence). V was shortened by 4 bases and J by 5 bases, with 6 bases between the two germline ends. The CDR3 runs 11 residues. The CDR3 sequence: CASSWRDEQYF. The CDR3 DNA follows: TGTGCCAGCAGCTGGCGAGACGAGCAGTACTTC.

This clonotype was detected ten times or more. The chain recombines TRBV2 with TRBJ2-3, with D perhaps matching TRBD2 (6 bases). Germline V gene data show CDR1 as SNHLY and CDR2 as FYNNEI. V lost 5 bases to trimming and J lost 2 bases, with 11 bases between them. This CDR3 contains 14 residues. The CDR3 reads CASSWDSSTDTQYF. CDR3 in DNA: TGTGCCAGCAGTTGGGACTCCTCCACAGATACGCAGTATTTT. Full variable domain (missing parts from reference TRBV2 and TRBJ2-3): EPEVTQTPSHQVTQMGQEVILRCVPISNHLYFYWYRQILGQKVEFLVSFYNNEISEKSEIFDDQFSVERPDGSNFTLKIRSTKLEDSAMYFCASSWDSSTDTQYFGPGTRLTVL.

This clonotype appeared many times. This rearrangement joins TRBV20-1 to TRBJ2-1, with D possibly being TRBD2 (5 bases). This CDR3 has 13 amino acids. The germline gives CDR1 DFQATT, CDR2 SNEGSKA (reference sequence). V shed 3 bases and J shed 8 bases, with 14 bases lying between them. CDR3 DNA sequence: TGCAGTGCTAGGACCGGCAAGAGGGATGAGCAGTTCTTC. It encodes CSARTGKRDEQFF.